One sample yielded the 2 T cell receptor beta chains listed below, sequenced in a study of cytomegalovirus exposure and HLA in healthy donors. Clones were sequenced by immunoSEQ multiplex PCR, and TCRdb holds only the in-frame ones, with some missing. The data hold 130,000 or so clones, with 89% observed a single time. Sample: PBMCs. The origin of the receptors is a man under 40 in good health and CMV-seronegative.

The V call is TRBV19, the J call TRBJ2-7; 8 positions match TRBD1. The V segment lost 5 bases and the J segment 0 bases; nucleotides outside the gene matches: 6. Looked up from germline, CDR1 is LNHDA and CDR2 is SQIVND (reference sequence). This CDR3 contains 15 residues. CDR3 amino acids: CASSAPGQVSYEQYF. The CDR3 bases are TGTGCCAGTAGTGCACCGGGACAGGTCTCCTACGAGCAGTACTTC.

The V call is TRBV7-9, the J call TRBJ2-5; D unresolved. This CDR3 has 14 amino acids. The ends were cut back, 5 bases at V and 5 bases at J, with 15 bases in the middle. Germline CDR1 SEHNR, CDR2 FQNEAQ (reference sequence). The CDR3 DNA reads TGTGCCAGCAGCCATACATCCCAGTGGGAGACCCAGTACTTC. Encoded protein: CASSHTSQWETQYF.